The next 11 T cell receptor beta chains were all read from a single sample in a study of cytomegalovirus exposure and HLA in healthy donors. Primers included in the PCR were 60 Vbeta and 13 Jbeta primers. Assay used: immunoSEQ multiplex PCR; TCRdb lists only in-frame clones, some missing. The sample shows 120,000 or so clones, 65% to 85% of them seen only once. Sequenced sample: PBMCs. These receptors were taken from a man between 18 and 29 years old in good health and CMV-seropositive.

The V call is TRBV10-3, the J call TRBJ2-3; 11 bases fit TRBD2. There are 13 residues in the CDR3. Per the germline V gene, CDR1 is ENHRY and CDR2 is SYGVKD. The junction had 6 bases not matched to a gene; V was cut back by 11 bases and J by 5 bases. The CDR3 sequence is CAVTSGSVDTQYF. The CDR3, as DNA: TGTGCCGTCACTAGCGGGAGTGTAGATACGCAGTATTTT.

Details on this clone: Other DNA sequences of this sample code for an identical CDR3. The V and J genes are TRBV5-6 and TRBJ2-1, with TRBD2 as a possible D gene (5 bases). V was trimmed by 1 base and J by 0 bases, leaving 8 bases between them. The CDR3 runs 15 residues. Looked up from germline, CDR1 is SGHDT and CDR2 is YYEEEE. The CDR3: CASSLRGSSYNEQFF. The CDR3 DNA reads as TGTGCCAGCAGCTTGAGAGGGAGCTCCTACAATGAGCAGTTCTTC.

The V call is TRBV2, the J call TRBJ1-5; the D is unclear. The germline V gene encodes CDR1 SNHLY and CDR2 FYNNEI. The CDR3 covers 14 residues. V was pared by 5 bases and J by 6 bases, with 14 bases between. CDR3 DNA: TGTGCCAGCAGTATACTACTGGAGGGTCAGCCCCAGCATTTT. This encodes CASSILLEGQPQHF.

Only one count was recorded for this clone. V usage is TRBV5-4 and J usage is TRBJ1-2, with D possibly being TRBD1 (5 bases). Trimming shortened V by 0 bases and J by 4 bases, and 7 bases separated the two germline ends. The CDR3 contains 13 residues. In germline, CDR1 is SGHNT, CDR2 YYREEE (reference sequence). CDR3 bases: TGTGCCAGCAGCTTGGGGGGGGGCTATGGCTACACCTTC. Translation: CASSLGGGYGYTF.

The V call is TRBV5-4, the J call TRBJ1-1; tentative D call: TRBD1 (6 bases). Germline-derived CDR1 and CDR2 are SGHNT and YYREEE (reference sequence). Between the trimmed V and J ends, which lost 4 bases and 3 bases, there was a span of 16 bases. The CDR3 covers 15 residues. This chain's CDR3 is CASSAVGGGDTEAFF. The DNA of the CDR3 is TGTGCCAGCAGCGCTGTGGGGGGGGGCGACACTGAAGCTTTCTTT.

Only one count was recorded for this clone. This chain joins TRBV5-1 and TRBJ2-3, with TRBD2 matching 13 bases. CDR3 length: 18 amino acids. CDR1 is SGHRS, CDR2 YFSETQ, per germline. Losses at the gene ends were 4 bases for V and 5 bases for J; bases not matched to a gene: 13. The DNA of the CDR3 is TGCGCCAGCAGCCGCGGATTCGGGGGACTAGCGGGGAAAGATACGCAGTATTTT. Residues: CASSRGFGGLAGKDTQYF.

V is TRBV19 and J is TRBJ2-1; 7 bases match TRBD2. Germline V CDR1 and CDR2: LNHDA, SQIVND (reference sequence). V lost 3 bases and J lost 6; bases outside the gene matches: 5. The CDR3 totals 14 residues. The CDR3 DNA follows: TGTGCCAGTAGTATTGGGGGGGTCGTCAATGAGCAGTTCTTC. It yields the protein CASSIGGVVNEQFF. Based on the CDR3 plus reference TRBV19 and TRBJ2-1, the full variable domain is DGGITQSPKYLFRKEGQNVTLSCEQNLNHDAMYWYRQDPGQGLRLIYYSQIVNDFQKGDIAEGYSVSREKKESFPLTVTSAQKNPTAFYLCASSIGGVVNEQFFGPGTRLTVL.

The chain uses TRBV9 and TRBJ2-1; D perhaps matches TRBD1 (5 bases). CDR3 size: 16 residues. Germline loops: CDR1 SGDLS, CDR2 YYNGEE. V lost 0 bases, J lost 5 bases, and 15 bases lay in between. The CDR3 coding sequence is TGTGCCAGCAGCGTAGAAGGCAGGGCCACGGACAATGAGCAGTTCTTC. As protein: CASSVEGRATDNEQFF. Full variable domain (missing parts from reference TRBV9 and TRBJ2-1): DSGVTQTPKHLITATGQRVTLRCSPRSGDLSVYWYQQSLDQGLQFLIQYYNGEERAKGNILERFSAQQFPDLHSELNLSSLELGDSALYFCASSVEGRATDNEQFFGPGTRLTVL.

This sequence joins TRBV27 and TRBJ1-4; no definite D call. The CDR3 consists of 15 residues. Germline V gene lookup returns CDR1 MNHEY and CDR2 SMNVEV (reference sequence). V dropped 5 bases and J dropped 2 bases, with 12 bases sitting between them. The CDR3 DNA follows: TGTGCCAGCAGTCTCCTGGGCTCGACTAATGAAAAACTGTTTTTT. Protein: CASSLLGSTNEKLFF.

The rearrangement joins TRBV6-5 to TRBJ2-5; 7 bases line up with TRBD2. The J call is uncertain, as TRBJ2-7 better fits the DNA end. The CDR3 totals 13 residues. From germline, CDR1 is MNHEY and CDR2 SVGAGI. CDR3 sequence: CASSSSGTYEQYF. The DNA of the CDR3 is TGTGCCAGCAGTTCTAGCGGCACCTACGAGCAGTACTTC.

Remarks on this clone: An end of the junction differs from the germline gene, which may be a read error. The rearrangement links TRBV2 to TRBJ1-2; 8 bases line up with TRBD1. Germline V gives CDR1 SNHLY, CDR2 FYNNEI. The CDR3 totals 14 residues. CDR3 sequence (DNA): TGTGCCGGCAGTGCCGGACAGGGAGGCTATGGCTACACCTTC. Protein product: CAGSAGQGGYGYTF.